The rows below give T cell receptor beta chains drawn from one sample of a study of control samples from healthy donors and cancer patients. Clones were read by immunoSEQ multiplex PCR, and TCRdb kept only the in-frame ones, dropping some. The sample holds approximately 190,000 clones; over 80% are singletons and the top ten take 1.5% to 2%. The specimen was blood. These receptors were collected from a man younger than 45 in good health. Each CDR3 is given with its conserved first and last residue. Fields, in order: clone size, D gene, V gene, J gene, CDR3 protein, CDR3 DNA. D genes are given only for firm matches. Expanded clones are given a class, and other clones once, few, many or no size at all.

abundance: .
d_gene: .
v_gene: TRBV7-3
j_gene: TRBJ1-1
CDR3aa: CASSLGENTEAFF
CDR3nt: TGTGCCAGCAGCTTAGGTGAGAACACTGAAGCTTTCTTT

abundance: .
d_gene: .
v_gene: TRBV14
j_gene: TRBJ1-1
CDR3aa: CASSQFGRAFF
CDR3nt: TGTGCCAGCAGTCAGTTCGGGAGGGCTTTCTTT

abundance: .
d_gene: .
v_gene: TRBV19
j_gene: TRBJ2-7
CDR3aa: CASSIGAGTYEQYF
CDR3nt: TGTGCCAGTAGTATAGGAGCCGGGACCTACGAGCAGTACTTC

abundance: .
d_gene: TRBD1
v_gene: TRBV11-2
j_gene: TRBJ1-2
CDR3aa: CASSRQGDGYTF
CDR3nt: TGTGCCAGCAGCCGACAGGGAGATGGCTACACCTTC

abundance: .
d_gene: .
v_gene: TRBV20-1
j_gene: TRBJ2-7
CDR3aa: CSAPPYEQYF
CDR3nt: TGCAGTGCCCCCCCCTACGAGCAGTACTTC

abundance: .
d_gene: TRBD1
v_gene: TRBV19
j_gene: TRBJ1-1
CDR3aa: CASSRTGMNTEAFF
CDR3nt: TGTGCCAGTAGCCGGACAGGAATGAACACTGAAGCTTTCTTT

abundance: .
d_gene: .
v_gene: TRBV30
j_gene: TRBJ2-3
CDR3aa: CALSRGYTQYF
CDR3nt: TGTGCCTTATCCCGGGGCTATACGCAGTATTTT

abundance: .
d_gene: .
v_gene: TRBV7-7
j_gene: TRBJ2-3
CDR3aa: CASSFSRVPTDTQYF
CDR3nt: TGTGCCAGCAGTTTTAGCAGGGTCCCCACAGATACGCAGTATTTT

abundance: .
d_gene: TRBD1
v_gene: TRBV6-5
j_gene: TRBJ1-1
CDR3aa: CASRNEAGGTEAFF
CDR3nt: TGTGCCAGCAGGAATGAAGCAGGGGGCACTGAAGCTTTCTTT

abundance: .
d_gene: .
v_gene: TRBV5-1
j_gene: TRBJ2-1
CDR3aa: CASSLPLLSEDEQFF
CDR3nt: TGCGCCAGCAGCTTGCCACTGTTATCGGAGGATGAGCAGTTCTTC

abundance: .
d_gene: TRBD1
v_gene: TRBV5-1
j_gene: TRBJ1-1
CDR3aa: CASSRKTGGETEAFF
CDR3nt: TGCGCCAGCAGCCGGAAGACAGGGGGCGAAACTGAAGCTTTCTTT

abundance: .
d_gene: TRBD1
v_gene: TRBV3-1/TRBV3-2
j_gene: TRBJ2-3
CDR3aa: CASSQDSFQTGRVTDTQYF
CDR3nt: TGTGCCAGCAGCCAAGATTCTTTCCAGACAGGGCGGGTAACAGATACGCAGTATTTT

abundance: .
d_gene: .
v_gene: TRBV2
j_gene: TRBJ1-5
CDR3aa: CASSGEQGSNQPQHF
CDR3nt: TGTGCCAGCAGTGGGGAGCAAGGGAGCAATCAGCCCCAGCATTTT

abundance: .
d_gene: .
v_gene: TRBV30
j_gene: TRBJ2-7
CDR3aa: CAWNPGRTSLLYEQYF
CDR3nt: TGTGCCTGGAATCCGGGTCGGACAAGTCTCCTTTACGAGCAGTACTTC

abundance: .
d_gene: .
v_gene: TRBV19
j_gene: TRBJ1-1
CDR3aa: CASRRQTNTEAFF
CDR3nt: TGTGCCAGTAGGCGACAGACTAACACTGAAGCTTTCTTT

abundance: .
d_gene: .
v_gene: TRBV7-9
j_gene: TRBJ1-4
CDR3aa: CASSRGSSTNEKLFF
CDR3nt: TGTGCCAGCAGTAGGGGCAGCTCAACTAATGAAAAACTGTTTTTT

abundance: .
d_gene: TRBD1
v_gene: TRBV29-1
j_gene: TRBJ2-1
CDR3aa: CSGKDRGRRNEQFF
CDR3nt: TGCAGCGGCAAGGACAGGGGGCGCAGAAATGAGCAGTTCTTC

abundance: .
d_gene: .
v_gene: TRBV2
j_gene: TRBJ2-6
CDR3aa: CASSRRQLTLGGVTF
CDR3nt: TGTGCCAGCAGTAGGCGACAATTGACCCTTGGGGGCGTGACTTTC

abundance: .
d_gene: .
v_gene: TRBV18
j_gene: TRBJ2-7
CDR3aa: CASSGNRARKGYEQYF
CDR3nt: TGTGCCAGCTCAGGCAACAGGGCCCGGAAAGGATACGAGCAGTACTTC

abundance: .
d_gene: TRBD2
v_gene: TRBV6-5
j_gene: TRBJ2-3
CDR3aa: CASSFNSGGSYTQYF
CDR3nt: TGTGCCAGCAGTTTCAATAGCGGGGGTTCATATACGCAGTATTTT

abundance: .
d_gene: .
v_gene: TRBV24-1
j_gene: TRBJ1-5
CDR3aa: CATSDFQGTHVYSNQPQHF
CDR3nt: TGTGCCACCAGTGATTTCCAAGGGACACACGTCTATAGCAATCAGCCCCAGCATTTT

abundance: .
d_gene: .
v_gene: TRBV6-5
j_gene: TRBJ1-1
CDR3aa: CASRDLTRNTEAFF
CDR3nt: TGTGCCAGCAGGGATTTAACAAGGAACACTGAAGCTTTCTTT

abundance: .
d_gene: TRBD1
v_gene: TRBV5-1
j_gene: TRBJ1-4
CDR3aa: CASGRQGEGEKLFF
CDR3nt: TGCGCCAGCGGACGACAGGGGGAGGGTGAAAAACTGTTTTTT

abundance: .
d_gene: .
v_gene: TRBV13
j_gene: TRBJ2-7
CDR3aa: CASSAGLDRNYEQYF
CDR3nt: TGTGCCAGCAGCGCCGGACTGGACAGAAACTACGAGCAGTACTTC

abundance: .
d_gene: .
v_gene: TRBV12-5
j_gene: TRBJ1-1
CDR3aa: CATQRILNYNTEAFF
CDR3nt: TGTGCTACTCAAAGGATCCTTAACTACAACACTGAAGCTTTCTTT

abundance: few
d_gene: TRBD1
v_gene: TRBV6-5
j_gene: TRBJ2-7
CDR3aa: CASSIRTGDYEQYF
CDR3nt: TGTGCCAGCAGTATCCGGACAGGCGACTACGAGCAGTACTTC

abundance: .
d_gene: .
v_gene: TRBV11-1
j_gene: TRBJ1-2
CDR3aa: CASSLGQEDYGYTF
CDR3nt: TGTGCCAGCAGCTTAGGACAGGAAGACTATGGCTACACCTTC

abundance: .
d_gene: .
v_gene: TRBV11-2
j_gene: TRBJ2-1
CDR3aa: CASSLVGVPPYNEQFF
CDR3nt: TGTGCCAGCAGCTTAGTAGGGGTTCCACCCTACAATGAGCAGTTCTTC

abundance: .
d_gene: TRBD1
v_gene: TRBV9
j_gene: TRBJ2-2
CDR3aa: CASSVGTTGVYITGELFF
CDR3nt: TGTGCCAGCAGCGTAGGGACGACAGGGGTATATATCACCGGGGAGCTGTTTTTT

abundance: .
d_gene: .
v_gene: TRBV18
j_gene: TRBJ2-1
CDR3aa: CASSPDSYNEQFF
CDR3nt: TGTGCCAGCTCACCTGACTCCTACAATGAGCAGTTCTTC

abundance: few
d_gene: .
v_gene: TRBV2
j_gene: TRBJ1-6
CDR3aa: CASSEEVRNSPLHF
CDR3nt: TGTGCCAGCAGTGAAGAGGTTAGAAATTCACCCCTCCACTTT

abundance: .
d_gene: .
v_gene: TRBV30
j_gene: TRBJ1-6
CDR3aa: CAWSFVGKEPLHF
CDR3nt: TGTGCCTGGAGTTTCGTGGGGAAGGAACCCCTCCACTTT

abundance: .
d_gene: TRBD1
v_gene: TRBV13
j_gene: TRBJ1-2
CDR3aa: CASSFKEGAWGGYTF
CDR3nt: TGTGCCAGCAGCTTTAAGGAGGGGGCTTGGGGTGGCTACACCTTC

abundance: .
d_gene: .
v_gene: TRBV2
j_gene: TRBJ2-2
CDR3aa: CASMGGANTGELFF
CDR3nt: TGTGCCAGCATGGGGGGCGCGAACACCGGGGAGCTGTTTTTT

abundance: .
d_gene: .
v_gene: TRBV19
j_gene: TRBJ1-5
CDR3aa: CASSIGSWPQHF
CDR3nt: TGTGCCAGTAGTATAGGGAGTTGGCCCCAGCATTTT

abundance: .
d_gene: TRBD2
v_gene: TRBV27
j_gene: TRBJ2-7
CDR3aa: CASRGGVSYEQYF
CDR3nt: TGTGCCAGCAGGGGAGGGGTCTCCTACGAGCAGTACTTC

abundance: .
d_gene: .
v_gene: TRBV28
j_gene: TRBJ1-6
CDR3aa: CASSLYRISGYNSPLHF
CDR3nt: TGTGCCAGCAGTTTATATCGGATCTCAGGCTATAATTCACCCCTCCACTTT

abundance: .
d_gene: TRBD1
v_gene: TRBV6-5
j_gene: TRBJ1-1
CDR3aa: CASSPRTGKVTEAFF
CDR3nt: TGTGCCAGCAGCCCAAGGACAGGGAAGGTAACTGAAGCTTTCTTT

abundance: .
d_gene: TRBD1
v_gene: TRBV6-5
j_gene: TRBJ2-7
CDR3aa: CASTSGAGGSYEQYF
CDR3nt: TGTGCCAGCACCTCAGGGGCAGGGGGCTCCTACGAGCAGTACTTC

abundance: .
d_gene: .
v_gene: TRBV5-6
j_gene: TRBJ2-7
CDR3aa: CASSSAGSAHEQYF
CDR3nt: TGTGCCAGCAGCTCCGCGGGTAGCGCCCACGAGCAGTACTTC

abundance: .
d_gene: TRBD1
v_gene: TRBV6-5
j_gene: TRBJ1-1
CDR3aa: CASSYWGQGDQAFF
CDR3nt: TGTGCCAGCAGTTATTGGGGACAGGGGGATCAAGCTTTCTTT

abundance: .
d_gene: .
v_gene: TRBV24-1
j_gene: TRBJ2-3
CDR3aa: CATRQEVADTQYF
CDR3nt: TGTGCCACCAGACAGGAGGTAGCAGATACGCAGTATTTT

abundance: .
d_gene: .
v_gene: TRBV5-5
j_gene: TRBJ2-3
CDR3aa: CASRLALPGGTDTQYF
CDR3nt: TGTGCCAGCAGGCTGGCACTCCCCGGGGGCACAGATACGCAGTATTTT

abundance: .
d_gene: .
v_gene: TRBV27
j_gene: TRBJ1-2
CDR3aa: CASSFSGGYGYTF
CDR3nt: TGTGCCAGCAGTTTTTCGGGGGGCTATGGCTACACCTTC

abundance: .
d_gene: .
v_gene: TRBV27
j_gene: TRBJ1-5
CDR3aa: CATRGMGGRNQPQHF
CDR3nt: TGTGCCACAAGGGGAATGGGAGGTCGCAATCAGCCCCAGCATTTT